This T cell receptor beta chain emerged from a study of blood T cell repertoires in COVID-19. Study-wide background: Donors in Cohort 3 who had recovered were those with two negative PCRs, healthcare professional clearance, or resolution of their symptoms. T cells, B-cell-depleted T cells, or PBMCs provided the cDNA or gDNA that served as material.

Allocation to cohorts depended on clinical history reported by the participants. Original handling: How many nucleated cells were present was estimated from reference gene primer amplification. Libraries were prepared by immunoSEQ multiplex PCR; TCRdb keeps only in-frame clonotypes and omits some of them. Clone size and V and J calls were adopted from that table, with D and trimming inferred from the DNA. The sample carries fewer than 350,000 clones, 88% recorded once. The sample consisted of PBMCs or T cells enriched from blood (not recorded which). This sequence was found in a woman aged 55-75 years in a cohort exposed to, infected with or recovered from COVID-19 (not recorded which).

The chain's CDR3 is CASTPEAGANVLTF. Written as DNA, the CDR3 is TGTGCCAGCACCCCAGAGGCTGGGGCCAACGTCCTGACTTTC. The chain uses TRBV2 and TRBJ2-6; D gene ambiguous. The CDR3 is 14 amino acids. V shed 7 bases and J shed 2 bases, with 9 bases lying between them. Germline-derived CDR1 and CDR2 are SNHLY and FYNNEI.